This T cell receptor beta chain was identified during a study of PD-1 blockade in classical Hodgkin lymphoma. Overall study results and limits: Patients who responded completely had about the same baseline diversity as newly diagnosed patients.

Only a few counts were recorded for this clone. Its matching antigen is unknown. Using immunoSEQ multiplex PCR, the repertoire was profiled, and TCRdb retains in-frame clones only, with some absent. The sample lists about 43,000 clones; around 72% were seen once. The germline V gene encodes CDR1 MGHDK and CDR2 SYGVNS. The CDR3 consists of 15 residues. V was cut by 6 bases and J by 3 bases, with 17 bases left in between. In every patient, relapse followed autologous stem cell transplantation, while exposure to brentuximab vedotin differed. This rearrangement joins TRBV25-1 to TRBJ1-2, with D possibly being TRBD1 (6 bases). This clonotype originated in a human donor with classical Hodgkin lymphoma. The material sequenced was peripheral blood mononuclear cells (PBMCs), taken at baseline. CDR3 coding DNA: TGTGCCAGCAGCAAAAACAGGGTGGGAGACTATGGCTACACCTTC. Its protein product is CASSKNRVGDYGYTF.